This is a list of T cell receptor beta chains from one sample in a study of cytomegalovirus exposure and HLA in healthy donors. Produced via immunoSEQ multiplex PCR; TCRdb's table is partial and in-frame only. Of under 200,000 clones in the sample, 70% to 90% are singletons; the top ten hold approximately 2%. Sequencing was done on a sample of PBMCs. All receptors come from a woman aged 18-29 years in good health and CMV-seronegative. The CDR3 runs from the conserved cysteine through the conserved F or W. Each record gives: CDR3 length, J gene, V gene, clone size, D gene, CDR3 protein, CDR3 DNA. D genes are given only for firm matches. Size is stated for part of the rows, as once, few or many counts, or as a class when the clone is expanded.

cdr3_length: 16; j_call: TRBJ2-1; v_call: TRBV13; clone_size: .; d_call: .; cdr3_aa: CASSPLRESGYNEQFF; cdr3_nt: TGTGCCAGCAGCCCTCTCCGGGAGTCGGGCTACAATGAGCAGTTCTTC
cdr3_length: 14; j_call: TRBJ2-3; v_call: TRBV5-1; clone_size: .; d_call: .; cdr3_aa: CASSLEGGADTQYF; cdr3_nt: TGCGCCAGCAGCTTGGAGGGCGGGGCAGATACGCAGTATTTT
cdr3_length: 11; j_call: TRBJ2-3; v_call: TRBV28; clone_size: .; d_call: .; cdr3_aa: CASSQADTQYF; cdr3_nt: TGTGCCAGCAGTCAGGCGGATACGCAGTATTTT
cdr3_length: 14; j_call: TRBJ2-3; v_call: TRBV6-5; clone_size: .; d_call: TRBD2; cdr3_aa: CASKFSGVTDTQYF; cdr3_nt: TGTGCCAGCAAATTTAGCGGGGTGACAGATACGCAGTATTTT
cdr3_length: 15; j_call: TRBJ1-2; v_call: TRBV6-1; clone_size: .; d_call: .; cdr3_aa: CASSKQTGSEYGYTF; cdr3_nt: TGTGCCAGCAGTAAACAGACAGGCTCTGAATATGGCTACACCTTC
cdr3_length: 14; j_call: TRBJ2-7; v_call: TRBV11-2; clone_size: .; d_call: .; cdr3_aa: CASSLGGRAYEQYF; cdr3_nt: TGTGCCAGCAGCTTAGGGGGCAGGGCCTACGAGCAGTACTTC
cdr3_length: 13; j_call: TRBJ2-7; v_call: TRBV6-6; clone_size: .; d_call: TRBD1; cdr3_aa: CASSPRQGNEQYF; cdr3_nt: TGTGCCAGCAGTCCAAGACAGGGGAACGAGCAGTACTTC
cdr3_length: 14; j_call: TRBJ2-4; v_call: TRBV28; clone_size: .; d_call: .; cdr3_aa: CASSLGGAVGIQYF; cdr3_nt: TGTGCCAGCAGTTTAGGCGGGGCGGTGGGCATTCAGTACTTC
cdr3_length: 16; j_call: TRBJ2-3; v_call: TRBV6-5; clone_size: .; d_call: .; cdr3_aa: CASSYSTGYSTDTQYF; cdr3_nt: TGTGCCAGCAGTTACTCTACAGGGTATAGCACAGATACGCAGTATTTT
cdr3_length: 17; j_call: TRBJ1-5; v_call: TRBV27; clone_size: .; d_call: TRBD1; cdr3_aa: CASRRRGQGAQGQPQHF; cdr3_nt: TGTGCCAGCAGGCGCCGAGGGCAGGGGGCGCAGGGTCAGCCCCAGCATTTT
cdr3_length: 19; j_call: TRBJ1-4; v_call: TRBV9; clone_size: once; d_call: TRBD1; cdr3_aa: CASSIKWGDRVLLGEKLFF; cdr3_nt: TGTGCTAGCAGTATTAAGTGGGGGGACAGGGTTCTTTTAGGTGAAAAACTGTTTTTT
cdr3_length: 16; j_call: TRBJ2-2; v_call: TRBV11-3; clone_size: .; d_call: .; cdr3_aa: CASSLGVGDYTGELFF; cdr3_nt: TGTGCCAGCAGCTTAGGAGTAGGGGACTACACCGGGGAGCTGTTTTTT
cdr3_length: 15; j_call: TRBJ2-3; v_call: TRBV2; clone_size: .; d_call: TRBD2; cdr3_aa: CASSDGAGGTDTQYF; cdr3_nt: TGTGCCAGCAGTGACGGAGCGGGGGGCACAGATACGCAGTATTTT
cdr3_length: 15; j_call: TRBJ1-1; v_call: TRBV6-1; clone_size: .; d_call: TRBD1; cdr3_aa: CASSLSGTGDTEAFF; cdr3_nt: TGTGCCAGCAGCCTATCCGGGACAGGGGACACTGAAGCTTTCTTT
cdr3_length: 16; j_call: TRBJ2-7; v_call: TRBV10-3; clone_size: .; d_call: TRBD2; cdr3_aa: CAISDPIAGVSYEQYF; cdr3_nt: TGTGCCATCAGTGACCCGATAGCGGGAGTTTCCTACGAGCAGTACTTC
cdr3_length: 12; j_call: TRBJ1-1; v_call: TRBV2; clone_size: few; d_call: TRBD1; cdr3_aa: CASSDTGAEAFF; cdr3_nt: TGTGCCAGCAGTGATACAGGGGCGGAAGCTTTCTTT
cdr3_length: 16; j_call: TRBJ2-4; v_call: TRBV11-3; clone_size: .; d_call: .; cdr3_aa: CASSQGPGTGKNIQYF; cdr3_nt: TGTGCCAGCAGCCAAGGTCCGGGAACGGGCAAAAACATTCAGTACTTC
cdr3_length: 10; j_call: TRBJ2-7; v_call: TRBV2; clone_size: .; d_call: .; cdr3_aa: CASFSGEWYF; cdr3_nt: TGTGCCAGCTTCAGCGGAGAGTGGTACTTC
cdr3_length: 16; j_call: TRBJ1-2; v_call: TRBV7-6; clone_size: .; d_call: TRBD1; cdr3_aa: CASGPSTGEDNYGYTF; cdr3_nt: TGTGCCAGCGGACCGTCGACAGGGGAGGATAACTATGGCTACACCTTC
cdr3_length: 15; j_call: TRBJ1-2; v_call: TRBV5-8; clone_size: .; d_call: TRBD1; cdr3_aa: CASSPPGQGARGYTF; cdr3_nt: TGTGCCAGCAGCCCCCCGGGACAGGGGGCGCGGGGCTACACCTTC
cdr3_length: 16; j_call: TRBJ2-3; v_call: TRBV10-3; clone_size: .; d_call: TRBD1; cdr3_aa: CAISEPGTAVEDTQYF; cdr3_nt: TGTGCCATCAGTGAGCCCGGGACAGCGGTTGAAGATACGCAGTATTTT
cdr3_length: 16; j_call: TRBJ2-1; v_call: TRBV19; clone_size: .; d_call: .; cdr3_aa: CASSMRDISSYNEQFF; cdr3_nt: TGTGCCAGTAGTATGAGGGACATTAGCTCCTACAATGAGCAGTTCTTC
cdr3_length: 15; j_call: TRBJ2-1; v_call: TRBV2; clone_size: few; d_call: TRBD2; cdr3_aa: CASSDRLAGVDEQFF; cdr3_nt: TGTGCCAGCAGTGACCGGCTAGCGGGAGTGGATGAGCAGTTCTTC
cdr3_length: 14; j_call: TRBJ1-1; v_call: TRBV4-1; clone_size: few; d_call: .; cdr3_aa: CASRQNRVNTEAFF; cdr3_nt: TGCGCCAGCAGACAGAACAGGGTCAACACTGAAGCTTTCTTT
cdr3_length: 14; j_call: TRBJ2-5; v_call: TRBV4-1; clone_size: few; d_call: .; cdr3_aa: CASSQWVSGETQYF; cdr3_nt: TGCGCCAGCAGCCAATGGGTAAGCGGAGAGACCCAGTACTTC
cdr3_length: 18; j_call: TRBJ2-7; v_call: TRBV19; clone_size: .; d_call: TRBD2; cdr3_aa: CATSVEGTSGGRPDEQYF; cdr3_nt: TGTGCCACATCTGTAGAAGGGACTAGCGGGGGCCGGCCAGACGAGCAGTACTTC
cdr3_length: 12; j_call: TRBJ2-7; v_call: TRBV28; clone_size: .; d_call: .; cdr3_aa: CASIAGTYEQYF; cdr3_nt: TGTGCCAGCATCGCGGGAACGTACGAGCAGTACTTC
cdr3_length: 15; j_call: TRBJ1-1; v_call: TRBV27; clone_size: .; d_call: TRBD1; cdr3_aa: CASSLNRGVHTEAFF; cdr3_nt: TGTGCCAGCAGTTTAAACAGGGGGGTTCACACTGAAGCTTTCTTT
cdr3_length: 16; j_call: TRBJ2-1; v_call: TRBV19; clone_size: .; d_call: TRBD2; cdr3_aa: CASSTLFLAGTNEQFF; cdr3_nt: TGTGCCAGTAGTACCCTCTTTCTAGCGGGAACCAATGAGCAGTTCTTC
cdr3_length: 12; j_call: TRBJ1-1; v_call: TRBV9; clone_size: .; d_call: .; cdr3_aa: CASSLQGSEAFF; cdr3_nt: TGTGCCAGCAGCCTCCAGGGGTCTGAAGCTTTCTTT
cdr3_length: 14; j_call: TRBJ2-7; v_call: TRBV5-1; clone_size: .; d_call: .; cdr3_aa: CASRSRATTYEQYF; cdr3_nt: TGCGCCAGCAGGTCCAGGGCCACCACCTACGAGCAGTACTTC
cdr3_length: 13; j_call: TRBJ1-3; v_call: TRBV27; clone_size: .; d_call: .; cdr3_aa: CASKRQDANTIYF; cdr3_nt: TGTGCCAGCAAAAGACAGGACGCAAACACCATATATTTT
cdr3_length: 13; j_call: TRBJ1-1; v_call: TRBV27; clone_size: .; d_call: .; cdr3_aa: CASSLDMNTEAFF; cdr3_nt: TGTGCCAGCAGCCTAGATATGAACACTGAAGCTTTCTTT
cdr3_length: 13; j_call: TRBJ1-2; v_call: TRBV6-1; clone_size: once; d_call: .; cdr3_aa: CASSEQGGYGYTF; cdr3_nt: TGTGCCAGCAGTGAACAGGGAGGCTATGGCTACACCTTC
cdr3_length: 13; j_call: TRBJ1-2; v_call: TRBV9; clone_size: .; d_call: .; cdr3_aa: CASSVAESNGYTF; cdr3_nt: TGTGCCAGCAGCGTAGCTGAGTCGAATGGCTACACCTTC
cdr3_length: 11; j_call: TRBJ2-7; v_call: TRBV27; clone_size: .; d_call: .; cdr3_aa: CASRTSGEQYF; cdr3_nt: TGTGCCAGCAGGACGTCGGGGGAGCAGTACTTC
cdr3_length: 15; j_call: TRBJ2-3; v_call: TRBV30; clone_size: .; d_call: .; cdr3_aa: CAWSVRGSGVYTQYF; cdr3_nt: TGTGCCTGGAGTGTACGGGGTAGCGGAGTGTATACGCAGTATTTT
cdr3_length: 15; j_call: TRBJ2-1; v_call: TRBV2; clone_size: .; d_call: TRBD2; cdr3_aa: CASTQERGTYNEQFF; cdr3_nt: TGTGCCAGCACCCAAGAGCGGGGCACCTACAATGAGCAGTTCTTC
cdr3_length: 15; j_call: TRBJ2-5; v_call: TRBV28; clone_size: .; d_call: TRBD2; cdr3_aa: CASNEVAGNLGTQYF; cdr3_nt: TGTGCCAGCAACGAAGTAGCGGGGAATCTTGGGACCCAGTACTTC
cdr3_length: 16; j_call: TRBJ2-1; v_call: TRBV7-9; clone_size: once; d_call: .; cdr3_aa: CASSLSPSESGNEQFF; cdr3_nt: TGTGCCAGCAGCTTAAGCCCCAGCGAGAGCGGGAATGAGCAGTTCTTC
cdr3_length: 14; j_call: TRBJ2-7; v_call: TRBV7-8; clone_size: .; d_call: .; cdr3_aa: CASRLDRPNYEQYF; cdr3_nt: TGTGCCAGCAGACTTGACAGGCCCAACTACGAGCAGTACTTC
cdr3_length: 18; j_call: TRBJ1-6; v_call: TRBV21-1; clone_size: .; d_call: .; cdr3_aa: CASSKGGTEEVVTSPLHF; cdr3_nt: TGTGCCAGCAGCAAAGGCGGGACAGAGGAGGTGGTGACTTCACCCCTCCACTTT
cdr3_length: 14; j_call: TRBJ2-5; v_call: TRBV6-6; clone_size: .; d_call: .; cdr3_aa: CASSYSNGQETQYF; cdr3_nt: TGTGCCAGCAGTTACTCGAACGGCCAAGAGACCCAGTACTTC
cdr3_length: 14; j_call: TRBJ1-4; v_call: TRBV15; clone_size: .; d_call: .; cdr3_aa: CATTPGRTNEKLFF; cdr3_nt: TGTGCCACCACCCCCGGGAGGACTAATGAAAAACTGTTTTTT
cdr3_length: 17; j_call: TRBJ1-5; v_call: TRBV6-1; clone_size: .; d_call: .; cdr3_aa: CASSEGWGLYSNQPQHF; cdr3_nt: TGTGCCAGCAGTGAAGGGTGGGGGCTGTATAGCAATCAGCCCCAGCATTTT
cdr3_length: 16; j_call: TRBJ2-3; v_call: TRBV6-1; clone_size: .; d_call: TRBD2; cdr3_aa: CASSGILAGKADTQYF; cdr3_nt: TGTGCCAGCAGTGGGATTCTAGCGGGGAAAGCAGATACGCAGTATTTT
cdr3_length: 16; j_call: TRBJ2-5; v_call: TRBV21-1; clone_size: .; d_call: .; cdr3_aa: CASSNCKAGRQETQYF; cdr3_nt: TGTGCCAGCAGCAATTGCAAGGCGGGGCGCCAAGAGACCCAGTACTTC
cdr3_length: 14; j_call: TRBJ2-7; v_call: TRBV30; clone_size: .; d_call: .; cdr3_aa: CAWSVQGSPYEQYF; cdr3_nt: TGTGCCTGGAGTGTACAGGGAAGCCCCTACGAGCAGTACTTC
cdr3_length: 13; j_call: TRBJ2-1; v_call: TRBV2; clone_size: .; d_call: TRBD2; cdr3_aa: CASSPERGNEQFF; cdr3_nt: TGTGCCAGCAGTCCTGAGCGGGGTAATGAGCAGTTCTTC
cdr3_length: 13; j_call: TRBJ1-2; v_call: TRBV2; clone_size: .; d_call: TRBD1; cdr3_aa: CASRTGEGYGYTF; cdr3_nt: TGTGCCAGCAGGACAGGGGAAGGCTATGGCTACACCTTC
cdr3_length: 11; j_call: TRBJ2-7; v_call: TRBV2; clone_size: few; d_call: .; cdr3_aa: CASTSRYEQYF; cdr3_nt: TGTGCCAGCACTAGCCGGTACGAGCAGTACTTC